The next 7 T cell receptor beta chains were all read from a single sample in a study of molecular identifiers for immune sequencing clone quantification. TCRdb analysed the PCR reads with MiXCR anew, one entry per CDR3 protein. Of hundreds of thousands of distinct CDR3 sequences in the sample, 25% were seen once. The specimen was naive CD8+ T cells from blood, with Jurkat cell RNA spiked in. Subset defined: FACS-sorted CD8+CD4-CCR7+CD45RA+ naive T cells. The receptors stem from a human donor in good health. Some libraries in this study had Jurkat cell RNA spiked in.

This clonotype was detected many times. V usage is TRBV20-1 and J usage is TRBJ2-2; D perhaps matches TRBD1 (6 bases). CDR3 length: 16 amino acids. V was shortened by 0 bases and J by 1 base, with 12 bases between the two germline ends. Germline V gives CDR1 DFQATT, CDR2 SNEGSKA (reference sequence). The DNA for the CDR3 is TGCAGTGCTAGAGATTGGGAGACAGGGAACACCGGGGAGCTGTTTTTT. This sequence encodes CSARDWETGNTGELFF.

V usage is TRBV12-3 or TRBV12-4 and J usage is TRBJ1-1; possible D gene TRBD1, 5 bases. Trimming took off 1 base at V and 8 bases at J, with 11 bases between the two ends. The CDR3 is 13 residues long. The CDR3 region is CASSLEYSGEAFF. For the CDR3, the DNA is TGTGCCAGCAGTTTAGAATACTCAGGGGAAGCTTTCTTT.

This rearrangement joins TRBV14 to TRBJ1-4; no clear D. The CDR3 extends over 14 amino acids. Trimming left V 4 bases short and J 5 bases short, with 11 bases between. Germline V gives CDR1 SGHDN, CDR2 FVKESK. CDR3 nucleotide sequence: TGTGCCAGCAGCCTTAAGGGTTGGAATGAAAAACTGTTTTTT. The encoded protein is CASSLKGWNEKLFF.

In its sample, this clonotype was seen many times. The chain carries TRBV9 and TRBJ2-5; D is tentatively TRBD1 or TRBD2 (5 bases each). Germline lookup yields CDR1 SGDLS and CDR2 YYNGEE. V lost 3 bases and J lost 5, with 17 bases in between. This CDR3 spans 15 amino acids. CDR3 residues: CASSGSGPKLETQYF. CDR3 DNA sequence: TGTGCCAGCAGCGGGTCGGGACCGAAGCTGGAGACCCAGTACTTC.

This chain links TRBV5-1 with TRBJ2-5; 7 nucleotides match TRBD1. V dropped 4 bases and J dropped 5; count of bases not matched to a gene: 8. There are 14 residues in the CDR3. Germline CDR1 is SGHRS and CDR2 is YFSETQ. CDR3 nucleotide sequence: TGCGCCAGCAGCCCGGACAGGACCTGGGAGACCCAGTACTTC. Translated: CASSPDRTWETQYF.

Turning to this clonotype: Since a much larger clone is just one base distant, this may be a read error. V and J are TRBV7-2 and TRBJ2-7, with a possible D match to TRBD1 (6 bases). V shed 1 base and J shed 9 bases, with 16 bases lying between them. Germline lookup yields CDR1 SGHTA and CDR2 FQGNSA. The CDR3 covers 14 residues. The DNA for the CDR3 is TGTGCCAGCAGCTTAGTAGGGGGTAGCCACGGGCAGTACTTC. Amino acids: CASSLVGGSHGQYF.

This clonotype was observed a few times. This rearrangement joins TRBV24-1 to TRBJ2-3; TRBD2 matches 13 bases. CDR1 and CDR2 from the germline V gene are KGHDR and SFDVKD. Trimming removed 1 base from V and 5 bases from J; junction bases left unmatched: 8. There are 18 residues in the CDR3. CDR3 loop: CATSDFGLAGVAGDTQYF. In DNA, the CDR3 is TGTGCCACCAGTGATTTCGGACTAGCGGGGGTCGCCGGAGATACGCAGTATTTT.